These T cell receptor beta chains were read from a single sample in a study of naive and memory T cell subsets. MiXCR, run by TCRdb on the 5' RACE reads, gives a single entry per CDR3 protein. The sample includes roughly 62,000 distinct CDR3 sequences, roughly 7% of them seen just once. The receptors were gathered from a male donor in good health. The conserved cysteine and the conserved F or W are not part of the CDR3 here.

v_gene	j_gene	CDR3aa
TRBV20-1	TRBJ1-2	SALTWTGTNYGYT
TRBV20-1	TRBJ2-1	SARRGVGARSYNEQF
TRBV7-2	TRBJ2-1	ASTGLAGGPVGNEQF
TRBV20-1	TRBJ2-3	SAQDTGGTSATDTQY
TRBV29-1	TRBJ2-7	SVVVPDVGLEQY
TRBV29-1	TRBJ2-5	SGGQPQGAQY
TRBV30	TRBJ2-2	AWSSSQQDTGELF
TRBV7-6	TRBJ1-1	ASSHENTEAF
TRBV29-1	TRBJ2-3	SVSGGATDTQY
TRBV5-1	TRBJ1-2	ASSLGDRGNYGYT
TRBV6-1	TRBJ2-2	ASSEGLPGELF
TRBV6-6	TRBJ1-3	ASSYGNAGGSGNTIY
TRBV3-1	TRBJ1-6	ASSQGRGNSPLH
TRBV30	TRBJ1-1	AWSVSAEAF
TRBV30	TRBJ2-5	AWAREQETQY
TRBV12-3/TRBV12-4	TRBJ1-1	ASSLRAGLGTEAF
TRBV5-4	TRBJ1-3	ASSSEDRHSGNTIY
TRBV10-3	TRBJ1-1	TIRGQTMNTEAF
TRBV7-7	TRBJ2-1	ASSFGTDNEQF
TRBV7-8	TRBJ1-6	ASSFYQGGSPLH
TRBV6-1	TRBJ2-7	ASSEPGGRLAGNFYEQY
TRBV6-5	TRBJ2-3	ASSFEGTLKDTQY
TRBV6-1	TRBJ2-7	ASSEIGKQSSYEQY
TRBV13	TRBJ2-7	ASSSSGSTYEQY
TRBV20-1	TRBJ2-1	SATVLGTSGFWSSYNEQF
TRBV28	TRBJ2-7	ASSLEGSYEQY
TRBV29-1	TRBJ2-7	SVGRSSYEQY
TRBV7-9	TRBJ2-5	ASSSSGGGVGETQY
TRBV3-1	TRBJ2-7	ASSPGLADHSYEQY
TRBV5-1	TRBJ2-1	ASSVTGTGYNEQF
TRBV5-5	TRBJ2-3	ASRTGLGAGEFTDTQY
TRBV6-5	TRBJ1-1	ASRTVDRAEAF
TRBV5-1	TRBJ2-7	ASSLADRTYEQY
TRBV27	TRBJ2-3	ASSYNRGPDTQY
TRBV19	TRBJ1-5	ASRETGGLNQPQH
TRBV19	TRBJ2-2	ASSIGVRELF
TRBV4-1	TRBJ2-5	ASSQSPEVQETQY
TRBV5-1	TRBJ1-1	ASRPPVGNTEAF
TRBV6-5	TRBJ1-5	ASSYSGLFTQPQH
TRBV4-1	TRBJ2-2	ASSHPEGLTGELF
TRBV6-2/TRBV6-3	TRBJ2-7	ASMDTESYEQY
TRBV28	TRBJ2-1	ASREASYNEQF